What follows describes a single T cell receptor beta chain. The source of the sample is a study of T cell repertoires in cytomegalovirus infection. Turning to the study itself: Based on public TCR beta signatures, there were indications of CMV infection and of a matching HLA type.

CDR1 is MNHEY, CDR2 SMNVEV, per germline (reference sequence). The length of the CDR3 is 15 residues. V lost 1 base and J lost 2; bases outside the gene matches: 3. TCRdb re-called the reads through MiXCR, storing one row per CDR3 protein. The repertoire holds 150,000 to 200,000 distinct CDR3 sequences, with 15% to 20% as singletons. The chain combines TRBV27 with TRBJ1-1; 8 bases line up with TRBD1. Sequencing was performed on PBMCs. This receptor was identified in a human donor in good health (CMV status not recorded). Some clones in this sample may be carry-over from other donors' samples. The DNA for the CDR3 is TGTGCCAGCAGTTTATGGGACAGGCCAAACACTGAAGCTTTCTTT. It encodes CASSLWDRPNTEAFF.